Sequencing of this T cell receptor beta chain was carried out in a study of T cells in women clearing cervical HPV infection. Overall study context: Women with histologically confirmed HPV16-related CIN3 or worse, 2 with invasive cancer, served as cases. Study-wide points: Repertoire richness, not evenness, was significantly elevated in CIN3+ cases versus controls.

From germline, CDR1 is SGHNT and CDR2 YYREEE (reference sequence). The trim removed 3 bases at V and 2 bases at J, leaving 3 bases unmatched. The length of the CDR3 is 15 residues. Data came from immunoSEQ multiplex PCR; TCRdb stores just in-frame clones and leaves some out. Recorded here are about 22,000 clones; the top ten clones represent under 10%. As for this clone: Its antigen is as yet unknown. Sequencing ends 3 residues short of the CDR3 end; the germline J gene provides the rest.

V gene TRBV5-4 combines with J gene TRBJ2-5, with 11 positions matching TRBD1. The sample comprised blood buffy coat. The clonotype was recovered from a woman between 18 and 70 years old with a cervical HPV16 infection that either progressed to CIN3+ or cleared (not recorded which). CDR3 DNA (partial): TGTGCCAGCAGCTGGGGGACAGGGGGGCAAGAGACC. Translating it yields CASSWGTGGQET. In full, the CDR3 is CASSWGTGGQETQYF. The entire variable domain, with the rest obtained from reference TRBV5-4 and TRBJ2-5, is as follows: ETGVTQSPTHLIKTRGQQVTLRCSSQSGHNTVSWYQQALGQGPQFIFQYYREEENGRGNFPPRFSGLQFPNYSSELNVNALELDDSALYLCASSWGTGGQETQYFGPGTRLLVL.